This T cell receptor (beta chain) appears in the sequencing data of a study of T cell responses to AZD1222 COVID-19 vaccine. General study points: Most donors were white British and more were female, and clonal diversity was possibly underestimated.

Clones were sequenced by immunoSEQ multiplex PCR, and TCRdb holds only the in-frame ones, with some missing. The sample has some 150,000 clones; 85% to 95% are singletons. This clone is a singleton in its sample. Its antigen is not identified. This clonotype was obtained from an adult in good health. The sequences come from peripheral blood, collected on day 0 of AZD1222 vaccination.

The CDR3 region has the DNA TGTGCCAGCAGGCTGGACAGGGGACCTAATGAAAAACTGTTTTTT. Protein sequence: CASRLDRGPNEKLFF. The chain employs TRBV6-5 and TRBJ1-4, with 9 bases that match TRBD1. The trim removed 6 bases at V and 3 bases at J, leaving 5 bases unmatched. This CDR3 is 15 amino acids long. Germline loops: CDR1 MNHEY, CDR2 SVGAGI.